The 4 T cell receptor beta chains presented below share a single source sample, sequenced in a study of OX40 agonist ivuxolimab in advanced cancers. Only in-frame clones appear in the TCRdb table, and some are missing; sequencing was by immunoSEQ multiplex PCR. The table shows around 57,000 clones, with around 80% occurring only once. This material consisted of CD4+ or CD8+ T cells sorted from blood, taken in a trial of the OX40 agonist ivuxolimab. These receptors all come from an adult with an advanced solid tumor such as melanoma, head and neck, liver or kidney cancer.

The chain is built from TRBV9 and TRBJ1-2; D is possibly TRBD1 (6 bases). The V and J ends lost 4 bases and 7 bases respectively, with 17 bases between them. Per germline, CDR1 SGDLS and CDR2 YYNGEE. CDR3 length: 14 amino acids. This CDR3 is CASSQGGVGLGYTF. CDR3 DNA: TGTGCCAGCAGCCAAGGGGGGGTAGGGCTTGGCTACACCTTC.

This chain joins TRBV5-8 and TRBJ1-2, with 8 bases lining up with TRBD1. V was clipped by 4 bases and J by 8 bases; unmatched bases: 10. Germline V lookup: CDR1 SGHTS, CDR2 YDEGEE. This CDR3 contains 14 residues. DNA of the CDR3: TGTGCCAGCAGCGCATCCCAGGGGGCGTGGGGCTACACCTTC. Translation gives CASSASQGAWGYTF.

This clone was seen a handful of times. The chain has TRBV7-3 and TRBJ1-3, with a tentative D call TRBD1 (5 bases). The length of the CDR3 is 20 residues. V was shortened by 2 bases and J by 0 bases, with 23 bases between the two germline ends. CDR1 SGHTA and CDR2 FQGTGA come from the germline V gene. The CDR3 DNA reads TGTGCCAGCAGCTTACGCCGGGGGTGCCCCCCCAGGCGCTCTGGAAACACCATATATTTT. Translation gives CASSLRRGCPPRRSGNTIYF.

The chain is built from TRBV2 and TRBJ2-1, with TRBD1 matching over 11 bases. The CDR3 sequence is 14 residues long. Looked up from germline, CDR1 is SNHLY and CDR2 is FYNNEI. V trimming: 9 bases; J trimming: 3 bases; junction bases outside the gene matches: 4. CDR3 region: CASRTGGDYNEQFF. DNA for the CDR3: TGTGCCAGTCGGACAGGGGGCGACTACAATGAGCAGTTCTTC.